This T cell receptor beta chain emerged from a study of long-term antiretroviral therapy in people with HIV. For this clone: Its antigen is not identified.

Study-level results: Repertoires with HIV possessed tighter CDR3 length spans than those of controls. The clones with expansion before ART were dominant in the repertoire at all time points.

V was trimmed by 2 bases and J by 4 bases, leaving 8 bases between them. From germline, CDR1 is SEHNR and CDR2 FQNEAQ (reference sequence). The CDR3 consists of 13 residues. Survey-level immunoSEQ v3.0 assays were run. Produced via immunoSEQ multiplex PCR; TCRdb's table is partial and in-frame only. Among about 21,000 clones listed, just over 75% were seen once. The sequencing here drew on unsorted PBMCs, taken 2.2 years after starting antiretroviral therapy. The TCR was taken from a man aged 50-59 years with HIV. The rearrangement links TRBV7-9 to TRBJ1-1; D remains ambiguous. The CDR3, as DNA: TGTGCCAGCAGCTTAAACCCTGCCACTGAAGCTTTCTTT. Translation gives CASSLNPATEAFF.